The 12 T cell receptor beta chains reported below all come from one sample, sequenced in a study of early T cells in non-severe SARS-CoV-2 infection. TCRdb reprocessed the 5' RACE reads with MiXCR, giving one entry per CDR3 protein. The repertoire holds over 80,000 distinct CDR3 sequences, with about 12% as singletons. Specimen: whole blood, collected at baseline. These receptors were taken from an adult who was a healthcare worker with PCR-confirmed SARS-CoV-2 infection or an uninfected control (not recorded which).

This clonotype has just a few counts. The chain employs TRBV6-5 and TRBJ1-2; D is unresolved. The CDR3 runs 15 residues. Germline loops: CDR1 MNHEY, CDR2 SVGAGI. Trimming removed 4 bases at V and 4 bases at J, with 16 bases between. The CDR3 region is CASSSRPLPGYGYTF. The CDR3, as DNA: TGTGCCAGCAGTTCCCGGCCCCTCCCCGGCTATGGCTACACCTTC.

This clonotype was seen a handful of times. The J gene is TRBJ1-1, the V gene TRBV20-1, with 9 bases matching TRBD1. CDR3 size: 20 residues. Germline V gene sequence: CDR1 DFQATT, CDR2 SNEGSKA (reference sequence). Trimming at V came to 4 bases and at J to 0 bases, leaving 21 bases not matched to a gene. CDR3 DNA sequence: TGCAGTGCTATAAAGCCCCTTGGGTGGACAGGGGAGTCCCTGAACACTGAAGCTTTCTTT. As protein: CSAIKPLGWTGESLNTEAFF.

The table lists this clonotype with a few counts. The CDR3 DNA reads TGTGCCACCCTACTGGGACAGGGAGGCCACGAGCAGTACTTC. Amino acids: CATLLGQGGHEQYF. The chain combines TRBV6-1 with TRBJ2-7; 9 positions agree with TRBD1. Germline CDR1 and CDR2: MNHNS and SASEGT. CDR3 length: 14 amino acids. Trimming removed 10 bases from V and 5 bases from J; junction bases left unmatched: 12.

This clonotype was observed at least ten times. This chain uses TRBV7-2 with TRBJ2-3; D is ambiguous. The CDR3 runs 12 residues. From germline, CDR1 is SGHTA and CDR2 FQGNSA. V lost 5 bases and J lost 6, with 9 bases in between. DNA for the CDR3: TGTGCCAGCAGCGATTCGAGGGATACGCAGTATTTT. This codes for CASSDSRDTQYF.

The chain has TRBV20-1 and TRBJ2-3, with 10 bases that match TRBD2. V trimming: 7 bases; J trimming: 5 bases; junction bases outside the gene matches: 9. The CDR3 loop spans 14 amino acids. The V gene's germline CDR1 is DFQATT and CDR2 SNEGSKA (reference sequence). CDR3 in DNA: TGCAGTGTTCAACTAGCGGGAAGTCGAGATACGCAGTATTTT. This translates into CSVQLAGSRDTQYF.

The chain joins TRBV19 to TRBJ1-3; no firm D call. The V gene's germline CDR1 is LNHDA and CDR2 SQIVND (reference sequence). This CDR3 has 11 amino acids. CDR3 in DNA: TGTGGCTCAGGCTCTGGAAACACCATATATTTT. Protein: CGSGSGNTIYF.

This clonotype has ten or more counts. The chain has TRBV6-1 and TRBJ2-1; 7 bases are a match to TRBD2. The V and J ends lost 8 bases and 7 bases, in that order; junction bases with no gene match: 11. This CDR3 has 14 amino acids. Germline CDR1 is MNHNS and CDR2 is SASEGT. The CDR3: CASRERDLPNEQFF. The DNA of the CDR3 is TGTGCCAGCCGGGAGCGGGACCTTCCGAATGAGCAGTTCTTC.

This clonotype was recorded many times. V gene TRBV19 combines with J gene TRBJ1-2; TRBD1 matches at 7 bases. CDR3 length: 12 amino acids. The germline V gene encodes CDR1 LNHDA and CDR2 SQIVND (reference sequence). The V and J ends lost 7 bases and 4 bases, in that order; junction bases with no gene match: 3. The chain's CDR3 is CASTGDSYGYTF. In DNA form, the CDR3 reads TGTGCCAGTACCGGGGACAGCTATGGCTACACCTTC. Complete variable domain (other parts from reference TRBV19 and TRBJ1-2): DGGITQSPKYLFRKEGQNVTLSCEQNLNHDAMYWYRQDPGQGLRLIYYSQIVNDFQKGDIAEGYSVSREKKESFPLTVTSAQKNPTAFYLCASTGDSYGYTFGSGTRLTVV.

The V gene is TRBV29-1, the J gene TRBJ1-1; possibly TRBD1 for D (6 bases). Looked up from germline, CDR1 is SQVTM and CDR2 is ANQGSEA. V lost 6 bases, J lost 2 bases, and 13 bases lay in between. The CDR3 length is 13 residues. The CDR3: CSVTQGQNTEAFF. CDR3 DNA: TGCAGCGTAACTCAGGGGCAAAACACTGAAGCTTTCTTT.

This clonotype was seen a handful of times. The chain links TRBV7-6 to TRBJ1-2, with D hard to call. Trimming shortened V by 5 bases and J by 5 bases, and 12 bases separated the two germline ends. The CDR3 contains 13 residues. Germline V gives CDR1 SGHVS, CDR2 FNYEAQ. The CDR3 DNA sequence: TGTGCCAGCAGCCGGGGTCTGAGTTATGGCTACACCTTC. Its translation: CASSRGLSYGYTF.

This clonotype showed up many times. The rearrangement uses TRBV19 and TRBJ2-2; 7 bases fit TRBD2. The CDR3 spans 15 residues. Germline V gene data show CDR1 as LNHDA and CDR2 as SQIVND (reference sequence). V lost 8 bases, J lost 1 base, and 7 bases stayed unmatched. CDR3: CASGSVAGNTGELFF. The CDR3 DNA sequence: TGTGCCAGTGGTTCGGTAGCGGGGAACACCGGGGAGCTGTTTTTT.

The rearrangement joins TRBV6-5 to TRBJ2-7; 9 bases map to TRBD1. CDR3 length: 15 amino acids. Germline V gives CDR1 MNHEY, CDR2 SVGAGI. Losses at the gene ends were 6 bases for V and 3 bases for J; bases not matched to a gene: 9. CDR3 residues: CASSRGQGGDYEQYF. In DNA form, the CDR3 reads TGTGCCAGCAGCAGGGGACAGGGAGGCGACTACGAGCAGTACTTC.